This TCR beta chain comes out of a study of blood T cell repertoires in COVID-19. V dropped 6 bases and J dropped 4 bases, with 15 bases sitting between them. CDR1 is LNHDA, CDR2 SQIVND, per germline (reference sequence). The CDR3 is made up of 14 amino acids. How the authors handled the data: How many nucleated cells were present was estimated from reference gene primer amplification. Clones were read by immunoSEQ multiplex PCR, and TCRdb kept only the in-frame ones, dropping some. The DNA was the basis for D and trimming; V, J and clone size are from that table. This table has about 150,000 clones, 80% to 90% appearing once.

The sample comprised peripheral blood. V usage is TRBV19 and J usage is TRBJ1-1, with D possibly being TRBD1 (6 bases). The clonotype was recovered from a woman aged 45-65 years in a cohort sampled during active or convalescent COVID-19. CDR3 in DNA: TGTGCCAGTAGGAAAGACCGGGACACCACTGAAGCTTTCTTT. This codes for CASRKDRDTTEAFF.